These 3 T cell receptor beta chains were all obtained from the same sample, sequenced in a study of cytomegalovirus exposure and HLA in healthy donors. PCR primers comprised 60 Vbeta and 13 Jbeta primers. Sequencing used immunoSEQ multiplex PCR; TCRdb keeps in-frame clones, though not all of them. The table includes 110,000 to 150,000 clones, approximately 80% detected once. What was sequenced was PBMCs. Every receptor here comes from a boy aged 2 to 9 in good health and CMV-seronegative.

V usage is TRBV7-2 and J usage is TRBJ2-5, with TRBD1 as a possible D gene (6 bases). The better agreement between TRBJ2-7 and the DNA end casts doubt on the J call. In germline, CDR1 is SGHTA, CDR2 FQGNSA. The CDR3 extends over 13 amino acids. The CDR3 DNA is TGTGCCAGCAGCTTAGACAGGGCCACCGAGCAGTACTTC. Translating gives CASSLDRATEQYF.

The chain carries TRBV28 and TRBJ1-3; possibly TRBD1 for D (5 bases). The length of the CDR3 is 13 residues. Germline assignment: CDR1 MDHEN and CDR2 SYDVKM. The V gene lost 7 bases and the J gene lost 4 bases, with 11 bases spanning the gap. CDR3 region: CASTPAGGNTIYF. The CDR3 DNA sequence: TGTGCCAGCACCCCGGCAGGGGGAAACACCATATATTTT.

V is TRBV11-2 and J is TRBJ2-7, with 8 bases fitting TRBD2. Losses at the gene ends were 0 bases for V and 7 bases for J; bases not matched to a gene: 14. The CDR3 loop spans 17 amino acids. CDR1 SGHAT and CDR2 FQNNGV come from the germline V gene. CDR3 amino acids: CASSLDWGGGRMGEQYF. CDR3 in DNA: TGTGCCAGCAGCTTAGATTGGGGCGGCGGGAGGATGGGGGAGCAGTACTTC.